The 11 T cell receptor beta chains in this list originate from one sample, sequenced in a study of monozygotic twins with inflammatory bowel disease. TCRdb reprocessed the 5' RACE reads, with one entry per CDR3 protein and no DNA. This sample's clone table lists around 370,000 distinct CDR3 sequences. Specimen: blood. These receptors were taken from a human donor with ulcerative colitis or Crohn's disease, or a healthy co-twin of an affected twin (not recorded which).

V and J are TRBV29-1 and TRBJ2-5; TCRdb's D gene call, TRBD2, goes unchecked for lack of DNA. Germline CDR1 SQVTM, CDR2 ANQGSEA. The CDR3 sequence is 15 residues long. The chain's CDR3 is CSGEGKGWYQETQYF.

The genes are TRBV11-1 and TRBJ1-4; without DNA, the TCRdb call of TRBD1 cannot be checked. Per the germline V gene, CDR1 is SGHAT and CDR2 is FQDESV (reference sequence). This CDR3 contains 15 residues. CDR3: CASSRTGGATEKLFF.

The chain couples TRBV6-1 to TRBJ2-7; TCRdb returns TRBD2, unconfirmable since there is no DNA. The CDR3 has 15 amino acids. Germline V gene sequence: CDR1 MNHNS, CDR2 SASEGT. CDR3 sequence reads: CASSDLGGGLYEQYF.

The chain links TRBV12-3 or TRBV12-4 to TRBJ2-3. The length of the CDR3 is 15 residues. CDR3 sequence: CASNNPWARADTQYF.

The V and J genes are TRBV28 and TRBJ2-4; lacking DNA, the TRBD1 call made by TCRdb goes unchecked. CDR3 length: 16 amino acids. Germline assignment: CDR1 MDHEN and CDR2 SYDVKM. Here the CDR3 reads CASSLDRGTAKNIQYF.

V usage is TRBV2 and J usage is TRBJ2-2; TCRdb outputs TRBD2, but without DNA this stays unchecked. There are 12 residues in the CDR3. Germline-derived CDR1 and CDR2 are SNHLY and FYNNEI. CDR3 protein: CAGGLNTGELFF.

This chain uses TRBV14 with TRBJ1-1. The germline V gene has CDR1 SGHDN and CDR2 FVKESK. This CDR3 spans 16 amino acids. CDR3 loop: CASSQVSGPGGTEAFF.

The CDR3 sequence is CASALGQVGSNQPQHF. This chain uses TRBV12-5 with TRBJ1-5; the TCRdb call, TRBD1, lacks DNA for checking. Germline CDR1 is LGHNT and CDR2 is FRNRAP. This CDR3 region has 16 residues.

The CDR3 loop is CASRKWTGPPEQYF. This sequence joins TRBV6-1 and TRBJ2-7; TCRdb outputs TRBD1, but without DNA this stays unchecked. This CDR3 region has 14 residues. Germline V gene lookup returns CDR1 MNHNS and CDR2 SASEGT.

CDR3 protein: CSAGAGGSQYF. The V and J genes are TRBV20-1 and TRBJ2-5; TCRdb lists TRBD1, though no DNA is available to test this call. The CDR3 totals 11 residues. Germline CDR1 is DFQATT and CDR2 is SNEGSKA (reference sequence).

This chain uses TRBV5-6 with TRBJ1-4. CDR3 length equals 19 residues. Germline loops: CDR1 SGHDT, CDR2 YYEEEE. The CDR3 sequence is CASSFMSGRKTATNEKLFF.